This entry concerns a single T cell receptor beta chain. Its antigen is still unknown. CDR1 and CDR2 (germline): SGHRS, YFSETQ. CDR3 size: 13 residues. The trim removed 3 bases at V and 9 bases at J, leaving 5 bases unmatched. The sample originates from a study of T-cell memory formation after mild COVID-19. About the study: TCR clusters showed largely donor specificity.

The study's findings and limits: Of the contracting clones, CD4+ ones lay mainly in CM and EM, and CD8+ ones in EMRA.

TCRdb used MiXCR to reprocess the 5' RACE reads, holding one entry per CDR3 protein. The data show around 340,000 distinct CDR3 sequences, approximately 13% seen once. Sequenced sample: PBMCs or a T cell subset sorted from them (not recorded which). This chain joins TRBV5-1 and TRBJ2-7, with 11 bases lining up with TRBD2. This TCR was recovered from a man younger than 35 who had mild COVID-19 (a few samples of this study predate the infection). Cell type and time point are not known. CDR3 coding DNA: TGCGCCAGCAGCTCGACTAGCGGGGCGTCGCAGTACTTC. Protein sequence: CASSSTSGASQYF.